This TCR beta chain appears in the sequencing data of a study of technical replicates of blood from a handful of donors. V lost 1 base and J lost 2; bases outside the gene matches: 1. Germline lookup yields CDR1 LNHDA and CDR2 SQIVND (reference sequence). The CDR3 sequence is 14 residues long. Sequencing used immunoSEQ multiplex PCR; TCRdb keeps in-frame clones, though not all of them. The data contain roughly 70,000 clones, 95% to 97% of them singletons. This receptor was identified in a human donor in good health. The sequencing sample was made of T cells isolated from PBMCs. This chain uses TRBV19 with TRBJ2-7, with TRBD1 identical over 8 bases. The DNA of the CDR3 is TGTGCCAGTAGTATAGGGACAGGGACCTACGAGCAGTACTTC. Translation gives CASSIGTGTYEQYF.